This T cell receptor beta chain was found in a study of multiple sclerosis patients with progressive multifocal leukoencephalopathy (dated by TCRdb to about 2019). Study-wide context: Roughly five MS patients treated with natalizumab who did not develop PML were sampled longitudinally as controls. Peripheral T and B cells were examined in MS patients who developed PML (4 under natalizumab, 1 after alemtuzumab) and in treated patients who did not develop PML. Longitudinal follow-up was performed in two natalizumab-treated patients who later developed PML, from before therapy through 6 and 12 months to PML onset. The goal of the study was to detect any JC virus-specific or public T-cell expansions that arose at the time of PML onset. General study outcomes and caveats: The analysis covered only peripheral blood, although cerebrospinal fluid or brain lymphocytes might be more informative for natalizumab-associated PML. At the time PML developed, no common TRBV or TRBJ gene usage or preferential TRBV-TRBJ pairings were detected. In most PML patients, lower normalized Shannon entropy suggested less diverse TRB repertoires, while the natalizumab-treated controls had values close to 1. Given the small, descriptive cohort, it remained unclear whether the study findings reflect JC virus infection or general immunocompromise. Only PML patients had TRB clones above 0.5% frequency, but the clones expanded at PML onset were already present before and during natalizumab therapy.

The CDR1 and CDR2 encoded by the germline V gene (reference sequence) are LNHNV and YYDKDF. Clipping removes 2 bases from V and 9 bases from J, with 11 as the unmatched junction base count. The CDR3 runs 16 residues from the cysteine to the phenylalanine. Only the CDR3 DNA stays, 48 bases, in frame from base 1. Per the publication, the time point label means: before natalizumab initiation. Interferon beta had previously been received by all listed patients, and all PML patients were female. Before the first natalizumab infusion, T0 blood samples were collected. Isolation of peripheral blood mononuclear cells was performed by Ficoll-Hypaque density gradient centrifugation. Comment on this clone: No antigen is known for it. It has no much larger one-base neighbor in the sample; base qualities were not kept.

Amplification of TRB CDR3 regions from genomic DNA was performed at survey-level depth using the immunoSEQ two-step multiplex PCR. To estimate template counts and remove amplification bias, each PCR was spiked with synthetic inline TR CDR3 controls covering all V-J pairings. Reads went through processing to reduce amplification and sequencing bias, and quantification was done against synthetic TR CDR3 analogs. Regarding the original processing steps: Raw data were processed in ImmunoSEQ Analyzer, with out-of-frame sequences and CDR3s containing stop codons removed, and gene names were assigned according to IMGT nomenclature. Normalized Shannon entropy, defined as 1 minus Pielou's evenness, served as the summary measure of repertoire diversity. TRB sequences were considered identical only when V gene, J gene and CDR3 were shared. Public PML clonotypes were CDR3s shared by two or more PML-onset samples but absent earlier, in controls, and in public databases. CDR3 amino acid composition by position was analyzed with Skylign using the observed count method. The source is immuneACCESS, and TCRdb retained only in-frame sequences with V and J called. Part of the clones is not carried over; for the studies checked, unresolved V genes explain less than half of this, and the remainder is unexplained. V, J and clone size were drawn from that table, and D and trimming were deduced from the DNA. The sample profile shows some 30,000 clones; roughly 90% of them were found once. Nearly 1.5% of the sample is held by the ten biggest clonotypes.

Here the chain combines TRBV15 and TRBJ2-1, with 9 bases in between that match TRBD1. This TCR was recovered from a human donor with multiple sclerosis. Sequencing used PBMCs. The nucleotides read TGTGCCACCAGCAGAAACCGGGACAGGGCTGGAGGTGAGCAGTTCTTC. This translates into CATSRNRDRAGGEQFF.